This TCR beta chain was documented in a study of molecular identifiers for immune sequencing clone quantification. Using its own MiXCR run on the PCR reads, TCRdb lists one record per CDR3 protein. The sample has 250,000 to 400,000 distinct CDR3 sequences; 20% to 25% are singletons. With 4 bases clipped from V and 0 bases from J, the junction kept 5 bases outside the gene matches. The CDR3 length is 16 residues. Germline assignment: CDR1 MGHRA and CDR2 YSYEKL. This clonotype originated in a human donor in good health. Some libraries in this study had Jurkat cell RNA spiked in. Sequences were obtained from naive CD8+ T cells from blood, with Jurkat cell RNA spiked in. Subset meaning: FACS-sorted CD8+CD4-CCR7+CD45RA+ naive T cells. V is TRBV4-1 and J is TRBJ1-3; 8 bases line up with TRBD1. CDR3 region: CASSPRGPPSGNTIYF. The DNA of the CDR3 is TGCGCCAGCAGCCCCAGGGGGCCCCCCTCTGGAAACACCATATATTTT.